A single sample is the source of the 21 T cell receptor beta chains below, sequenced in a study of blood T cells in healthy people across ages. Using a J-beta primer mix together with a sample-barcoded 5' primer, a second PCR was run for about 7 to 12 cycles. TCRdb independently ran MiXCR on the 5' RACE reads; one entry per CDR3 protein. Of around 500,000 distinct CDR3 sequences listed, over 25% are singletons. The sample was also linked to a second study, of T cells of mothers and their children.

Sample: blood. These receptors were taken from a boy between 2 and 15 years old in good health.

The chain couples TRBV10-3 to TRBJ2-5; tentatively, D is TRBD1 (5 bases). CDR1 and CDR2 from the germline V gene are ENHRY and SYGVKD. This CDR3 has 14 amino acids. V was cut by 8 bases and J by 0 bases, with 13 bases left in between. CDR3 DNA sequence: TGTGCCATCGGTCGAGGACACCACCAAGAGACCCAGTACTTC. Its protein is CAIGRGHHQETQYF.

This clonotype was seen a handful of times. The chain links TRBV27 to TRBJ1-2, with D perhaps TRBD1 (6 bases). Per the germline V gene, CDR1 is MNHEY and CDR2 is SMNVEV (reference sequence). The CDR3 spans 14 residues. Trimming cost V 5 bases and J 8 bases, with 18 bases left between them. The CDR3 nucleotides read TGTGCCAGCAGTACTTCAGGGACATCGTTCGGCTACACCTTC. Its translation: CASSTSGTSFGYTF.

V and J are TRBV9 and TRBJ2-3; D might be TRBD1 (6 bases). Trimming pared 0 bases from V and 5 bases from J, leaving 25 bases between. Looked up from germline, CDR1 is SGDLS and CDR2 is YYNGEE. The CDR3 totals 19 residues. The CDR3 region is CASSVGGGARPGLGDTQYF. Written as DNA, the CDR3 is TGTGCCAGCAGCGTAGGAGGGGGTGCAAGACCGGGATTAGGAGATACGCAGTATTTT.

This clonotype showed up many times. The rearrangement links TRBV18 to TRBJ2-5; maybe TRBD1 (6 bases). From germline, CDR1 is KGHSH and CDR2 LQKENI. The CDR3 covers 14 residues. V lost 8 bases, J lost 1 base, and 14 bases lay in between. This chain's CDR3 is CASSPQGSQETQYF. The CDR3 nucleotides read TGTGCCAGCAGTCCCCAGGGGAGCCAAGAGACCCAGTACTTC.

The J gene is TRBJ1-2, the V gene TRBV6-5, with 9 nucleotides matching TRBD1. This CDR3 is 14 amino acids long. Germline CDR1 reads MNHEY; CDR2 reads SVGAGI. V shed 7 bases and J 6 bases; nucleotides not matched to a gene: 9. The CDR3 coding sequence is TGTGCCAGCACTACCGGGACAGGGTGGGATGGCTACACCTTC. Its translation is CASTTGTGWDGYTF.

This clonotype turned up a few times. The CDR3 loop is CASSHSPGLQSQHF. DNA for the CDR3: TGTGCCAGCAGCCATTCTCCGGGTCTTCAATCCCAGCATTTT. V gene TRBV7-9 combines with J gene TRBJ1-5, with D unclear. Trimming took off 5 bases at V and 11 bases at J, with 19 bases between the two ends. CDR3 size: 14 residues. Germline CDR1 SEHNR, CDR2 FQNEAQ (reference sequence).

This clonotype was seen more than once but under ten times. V usage is TRBV15 and J usage is TRBJ2-7; 7 nucleotides align to TRBD2. Trimming took 0 bases from V and 3 from J; bases not matched to a gene: 2. The germline V gene has CDR1 LNHNV and CDR2 YYDKDF (reference sequence). This CDR3 is 14 amino acids long. The CDR3 DNA reads as TGTGCCACCAGCAGAGATGCGGGAGACTACGAGCAGTACTTC. Translating gives CATSRDAGDYEQYF.

The chain joins TRBV19 to TRBJ1-2, with 9 positions matching TRBD1. There are 15 residues in the CDR3. Unmatched junction bases numbered 6, after V lost 3 bases and J lost 4 bases. Germline lookup yields CDR1 LNHDA and CDR2 SQIVND (reference sequence). The CDR3 nucleotides are TGTGCCAGTAGTATGGCCGCGACAGGGGGCTATGGCTACACCTTC. The encoded protein is CASSMAATGGYGYTF.

This clonotype appeared a few times. The chain has TRBV9 and TRBJ2-5; D is undetermined. The CDR3 is made up of 15 amino acids. The V gene lost 4 bases and the J gene lost 1 base, with 14 bases spanning the gap. Germline V CDR1 and CDR2: SGDLS, YYNGEE. CDR3 bases: TGTGCCAGCAGCCCTCGGACGGCCATCCAAGAGACCCAGTACTTC. It codes for CASSPRTAIQETQYF. Complete variable domain (other parts from reference TRBV9 and TRBJ2-5): DSGVTQTPKHLITATGQRVTLRCSPRSGDLSVYWYQQSLDQGLQFLIQYYNGEERAKGNILERFSAQQFPDLHSELNLSSLELGDSALYFCASSPRTAIQETQYFGPGTRLLVL.

The genes are TRBV20-1 and TRBJ2-3, with D possibly matching TRBD1 (6 bases). V lost 5 bases, J lost 6 bases, and 18 bases lay in between. CDR1 and CDR2 (germline): DFQATT, SNEGSKA (reference sequence). CDR3 length: 14 residues. The chain's CDR3 is CSAPTGPSKDTQYF. The CDR3 DNA reads TGCAGTGCTCCGACAGGACCATCAAAGGATACGCAGTATTTT.

This clonotype was observed a handful of times. V and J are TRBV6-6 and TRBJ1-2, with D possibly being TRBD1 (5 bases). The CDR3 spans 14 residues. The V gene lost 4 bases and the J gene lost 4 bases, with 13 bases spanning the gap. Germline values: CDR1 MNHNY, CDR2 SVGAGI (reference sequence). CDR3 loop: CASSSEGAIYGYTF. In DNA form, the CDR3 reads TGTGCCAGCAGTTCCGAAGGGGCCATCTATGGCTACACCTTC.

This clonotype was counted many times. The chain's CDR3 is CSARGPAGGMNEQFF. In DNA form, the CDR3 reads TGCAGTGCTAGAGGGCCAGCGGGAGGCATGAATGAGCAGTTCTTC. This rearrangement joins TRBV20-1 to TRBJ2-1, with TRBD2 matching 9 bases. The germline V gene has CDR1 DFQATT and CDR2 SNEGSKA (reference sequence). The CDR3 loop spans 15 amino acids. J was trimmed by 7 bases and V by 1 base; bases with no gene match: 8.

The chain has TRBV5-1 and TRBJ2-3; either TRBD1 or TRBD2 may supply D (5 bases each). The CDR3 is 13 residues long. Trimming shortened V by 1 base and J by 14 bases, and 17 bases separated the two germline ends. Per germline, CDR1 SGHRS and CDR2 YFSETQ. The CDR3, as DNA: TGCGCCAGCAGCTTGAGTGGGGACGAACGCACGTATTTT. Protein sequence: CASSLSGDERTYF.

This clonotype was seen more than once but under ten times. The genes are TRBV20-1 and TRBJ1-2; TRBD1 agrees at 7 bases. Germline lookup yields CDR1 DFQATT and CDR2 SNEGSKA (reference sequence). The CDR3 totals 10 residues. CDR3 coding DNA: TGCAGCTTACAGGGGAATGGCTACACCTTC. Protein product: CSLQGNGYTF.

CDR3 bases: TGTGCCACCCGGGGTCAGAATAATTCACCCCTCCACTTT. This sequence encodes CATRGQNNSPLHF. This sequence joins TRBV15 and TRBJ1-6; D is unclear. V was clipped by 8 bases and J by 5 bases, with 10 bases between them. Germline CDR1 is LNHNV and CDR2 is YYDKDF (reference sequence). The CDR3 has 13 residues.

This clonotype occurred many times. The V and J genes are TRBV11-2 and TRBJ2-3, with D possibly TRBD2 on 6 matching bases. Deletions cut 1 base from V and 0 bases from J, with 8 bases between. The CDR3 has 15 amino acids. Germline values: CDR1 SGHAT, CDR2 FQNNGV. The CDR3 region is CASSLGGASTDTQYF. The CDR3 DNA is TGTGCCAGCAGCTTAGGCGGGGCCAGCACAGATACGCAGTATTTT.

This rearrangement joins TRBV29-1 to TRBJ1-1, with D unresolved. The V end was cut by 4 bases, the J end by 2 bases, with 11 bases between. CDR1 is SQVTM and CDR2 is ANQGSEA in the germline V gene. The CDR3 loop spans 13 amino acids. For the CDR3, the DNA is TGCAGCGTTGGGGTGACACAAAACACTGAAGCTTTCTTT. Protein product: CSVGVTQNTEAFF.

The rearrangement links TRBV7-9 to TRBJ1-3; D might be TRBD1 (5 bases). CDR3 length equals 17 residues. Trimming took 0 bases from V and 0 from J, leaving 12 bases between them. CDR1 is SEHNR, CDR2 FQNEAQ, per germline (reference sequence). The CDR3 loop is CASSLAGTGNSGNTIYF. The CDR3 DNA reads TGTGCCAGCAGCTTAGCCGGGACGGGAAACTCTGGAAACACCATATATTTT.

On this clonotype itself: At one end the junction does not follow the germline gene, possibly because of a read error. This sequence joins TRBV7-7 and TRBJ2-1, with D maybe TRBD2 (5 bases). The V gene's germline CDR1 is SSHAT and CDR2 FNYEAQ (reference sequence). This CDR3 comprises 15 residues. This chain's CDR3 is CASSLGRVSYNEQFF. CDR3 DNA sequence: TGTGCTAGCAGCTTAGGGCGGGTGTCCTACAATGAGCAGTTCTTC.

This clonotype occurred many times. V usage is TRBV21-1 and J usage is TRBJ2-7; the table's TRBD1 call for D was not verified on the DNA. TRBV21-1 is termed a pseudogene. This CDR3 has 12 amino acids. The CDR3 DNA reads as TGTGCCAGCAGCCCCCCACGCGGGGAGCAGTACTTC. This codes for CASSPPRGEQYF.

This clonotype was detected a few times. The gene calls are TRBV3-1 and TRBJ2-7; TRBD2 matches 10 bases. The length of the CDR3 is 16 residues. Germline trimming cut 4 bases from V and 4 bases from J; bases unmatched to any gene: 10. CDR1 is LGHDT, CDR2 YNNKEL, per germline (reference sequence). CDR3 residues: CASSLSSSGRKYEQYF. The CDR3 DNA sequence: TGTGCCAGCAGCCTCTCCTCTAGCGGGAGAAAGTACGAGCAGTACTTC.